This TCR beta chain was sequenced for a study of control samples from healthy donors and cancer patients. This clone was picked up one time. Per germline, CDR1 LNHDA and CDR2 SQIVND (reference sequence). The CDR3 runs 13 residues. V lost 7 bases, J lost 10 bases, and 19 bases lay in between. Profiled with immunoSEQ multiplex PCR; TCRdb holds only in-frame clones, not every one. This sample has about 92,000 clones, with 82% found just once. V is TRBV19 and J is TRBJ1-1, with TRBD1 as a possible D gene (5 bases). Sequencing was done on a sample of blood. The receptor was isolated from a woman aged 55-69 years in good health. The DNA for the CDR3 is TGTGCCAGTAAGAAGGGGAGCCCTTTGAGAGCTTTCTTT. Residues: CASKKGSPLRAFF.